This T cell receptor (beta chain) was identified during a study of response to subunit inactivated influenza vaccine. Study observations and caveats: With each seasonal influenza vaccination, the authors suggested, few new T cells are recruited.

A word on this clonotype: Antigen unknown.

V was clipped by 7 bases and J by 5 bases, with 21 bases between them. There are 15 residues in the CDR3. The V gene's germline CDR1 is SGHRS and CDR2 YFSETQ. One entry per CDR3 protein, called by TCRdb with MiXCR from the RT-PCR reads. Here the sample spans about 160,000 distinct CDR3 sequences, roughly 11% being singletons. This chain uses TRBV5-1 with TRBJ2-5; D might be TRBD1 (6 bases). This specimen was non-naive T cells sorted from PBMCs, taken more than 35 days after vaccination. This receptor was identified in a man in his fifties who received an inactivated influenza vaccine. CDR3 protein: CASAPAGQGLETQYF. The CDR3 bases are TGCGCCAGCGCACCGGCGGGCCAGGGGTTGGAGACCCAGTACTTC.